The 17 T cell receptor beta chains listed next were all sequenced from one sample in a study of T cell repertoires in cytomegalovirus infection. These receptors are not linked to any known antigen. One entry per CDR3 protein results from TCRdb running MiXCR on the reads. The sample comprises some 120,000 distinct CDR3 sequences, more than 30% of which are singletons, and roughly 58% rests with the top ten. The sample in question was CD8+ T cells from cultured PBMCs, obtained from culture after CMV antigen stimulation. Every receptor here comes from a human donor in good health (CMV status not recorded). Some clones in this sample may be carry-over from other donors' samples.

The chain couples TRBV7-8 to TRBJ1-3; TRBD1 is a possible D gene (5 bases). Deletions cut 5 bases from V and 4 bases from J, with 12 bases between. The CDR3 is 14 amino acids. Germline lookup yields CDR1 SGHVS and CDR2 FQNEAQ. Written as DNA, the CDR3 is TGTGCCAGCAGCCTCGGGACGACCGGAAACACCATATATTTT. Translating it yields CASSLGTTGNTIYF.

This chain joins TRBV6-2 or TRBV6-3 and TRBJ1-1; D is perhaps TRBD1 (6 bases). The germline CDR1 and CDR2 sequences are MNHEY and SVGEGT. The CDR3 loop spans 16 amino acids. Trimming stripped 6 bases from V and 1 base from J, with 18 bases between. DNA of the CDR3: TGTGCCAGCAGCGCGCAACCAGGGGAGACGAACACTGAAGCTTTCTTT. Protein product: CASSAQPGETNTEAFF.

Remarks on this clonotype: At one boundary the junction diverges from the germline segment, which might be a read error. J is TRBJ1-1 and V is TRBV20-1; a possible D gene is TRBD1 (5 bases). Looked up from germline, CDR1 is DFQATT and CDR2 is SNEGSKA (reference sequence). The CDR3 loop spans 11 amino acids. CDR3 in amino acids: CSAFPDTEAFF. The DNA of the CDR3 is TGCAGTGCCTTCCCGGACACCGAAGCTTTCTTT.

Many counts were recorded for this clonotype. The J gene is TRBJ2-7, the V gene TRBV7-8; D is unresolved. CDR1 and CDR2 from the germline V gene are SGHVS and FQNEAQ. The germline V and J ends were trimmed by 2 bases and 2 bases, with 4 bases remaining between them. The CDR3 runs 12 residues. This CDR3 is CASSLQPYEQYF. In nucleotides, the CDR3 is TGTGCCAGCAGCTTACAGCCCTACGAGCAGTACTTC.

V usage is TRBV27 and J usage is TRBJ2-2; 8 bases match TRBD1. The CDR3 has 18 residues. J was trimmed by 7 bases and V by 6 bases; bases with no gene match: 19. The germline CDR1 and CDR2 sequences are MNHEY and SMNVEV (reference sequence). CDR3 loop: CASSPHLRQGLLSGELFF. CDR3 sequence (DNA): TGTGCCAGCAGCCCTCATTTGAGACAGGGGTTGTTAAGCGGGGAGCTGTTTTTT.

This clonotype appeared a few times. The chain uses TRBV4-1 and TRBJ1-2; D uncertain. The ends were cut back, 5 bases at V and 3 bases at J, with 16 bases in the middle. The germline CDR1 and CDR2 sequences are MGHRA and YSYEKL. The CDR3 loop spans 15 amino acids. DNA for the CDR3: TGCGCCAGCAGCTTCCACGAAGGGTTTGACTATGGCTACACCTTC. It codes for CASSFHEGFDYGYTF.

The chain recombines TRBV15 with TRBJ2-5; no definite D call. Germline-derived CDR1 and CDR2 are LNHNV and YYDKDF (reference sequence). This CDR3 spans 15 amino acids. Trimming left V 0 bases short and J 2 bases short, with 10 bases between. The CDR3 reads CATSRDNWSQETQYF. Written as DNA, the CDR3 is TGTGCCACCAGCAGAGATAATTGGTCACAAGAGACCCAGTACTTC. Complete variable domain (other parts from reference TRBV15 and TRBJ2-5): DAMVIQNPRYQVTQFGKPVTLSCSQTLNHNVMYWYQQKSSQAPKLLFHYYDKDFNNEADTPDNFQSRRPNTSFCFLDIRSPGLGDTAMYLCATSRDNWSQETQYFGPGTRLLVL.

The table lists this clonotype with a few counts. The chain links TRBV7-9 to TRBJ1-1; the D gene is possibly TRBD1 (6 bases). Trimming left V 2 bases short and J 1 base short, with 8 bases between. The germline CDR1 and CDR2 sequences are SEHNR and FQNEAQ (reference sequence). The CDR3 consists of 14 residues. DNA for the CDR3: TGTGCCAGCAGCTTAACGGACAGGAACACTGAAGCTTTCTTT. Its translation: CASSLTDRNTEAFF.

A few counts support this clonotype. This chain joins TRBV2 and TRBJ2-1; TRBD1 aligns across 8 bases. The CDR3 is 14 amino acids. Per germline, CDR1 SNHLY and CDR2 FYNNEI. This CDR3 is CESRIQGGYNEQFF. The CDR3 DNA follows: TGTGAAAGCAGGATACAGGGGGGCTACAATGAGCAGTTCTTC.

The chain employs TRBV11-2 and TRBJ2-7, with 11 nucleotides matching TRBD2. CDR3 length: 15 amino acids. The germline gives CDR1 SGHAT, CDR2 FQNNGV. Losses at the gene ends were 6 bases for V and 2 bases for J; bases not matched to a gene: 6. The CDR3 loop reads CASSLTSGGTYEQYF. The CDR3 DNA reads TGTGCCAGCAGTCTTACTAGCGGGGGAACCTACGAGCAGTACTTC.

This clonotype was observed a few times. The chain joins TRBV27 to TRBJ1-1; 9 nucleotides match TRBD1. V shed 4 bases and J 5 bases; nucleotides not matched to a gene: 11. This CDR3 is 16 amino acids long. Germline CDR1 and CDR2: MNHEY and SMNVEV (reference sequence). DNA for the CDR3: TGTGCCAGCAGTTGGTCCCGGGACAGGGTTGGGACTGAAGCTTTCTTT. The encoded protein is CASSWSRDRVGTEAFF.

The gene calls are TRBV6-2 or TRBV6-3 and TRBJ2-1; 10 bases are shared with TRBD2. Germline CDR1 reads MNHEY; CDR2 reads SVGEGT. The V gene end was trimmed by 2 bases and the J gene end by 3 bases; junction bases not matched to a gene: 1. This CDR3 is 15 amino acids long. The CDR3 sequence is CASSYLAGDYNEQFF. CDR3 nucleotide sequence: TGTGCCAGCAGTTACCTAGCGGGGGACTACAATGAGCAGTTCTTC.

The chain has TRBV6-1 and TRBJ2-7; D unclear. The V end was cut by 11 bases, the J end by 2 bases, with 16 bases between. Per the germline V gene, CDR1 is MNHNS and CDR2 is SASEGT. This CDR3 region has 13 residues. The CDR3 is CAGRGPPTYEQYF. CDR3 in DNA: TGTGCCGGACGCGGCCCTCCAACCTACGAGCAGTACTTC.

The chain joins TRBV2 to TRBJ1-1; tentative D call: TRBD1 (5 bases). From germline, CDR1 is SNHLY and CDR2 FYNNEI. CDR3 length equals 17 residues. V dropped 6 bases and J dropped 1 base, with 21 bases sitting between them. The CDR3 reads CASRFSVLGARNTEAFF. CDR3 DNA sequence: TGTGCCAGCAGATTCTCCGTCCTCGGGGCGAGGAACACTGAAGCTTTCTTT.

This sequence joins TRBV19 and TRBJ2-5; the match to TRBD1 covers 7 bases. Germline assignment: CDR1 LNHDA and CDR2 SQIVND (reference sequence). This CDR3 region has 15 residues. J gave up 4 bases and V 6 bases, and 11 bases lay outside the gene matches. CDR3 sequence reads: CASSPLDRAGETQYF. The CDR3 bases are TGTGCCAGTAGCCCGCTCGACAGGGCCGGAGAGACCCAGTACTTC.

This clonotype was found a few times. The V gene is TRBV12-3 or TRBV12-4, the J gene TRBJ1-5; D is unclear. The CDR3 runs 12 residues. V was trimmed by 6 bases and J by 6 bases, leaving 9 bases between them. In DNA, the CDR3 is TGTGCCAGCAGAATAGAGGGTCAGCCCCAGCATTTT. The encoded protein is CASRIEGQPQHF.

This chain links TRBV7-9 with TRBJ1-1; unclear D gene. Trimming stripped 0 bases from V and 6 bases from J, with 5 bases between. CDR1 SEHNR and CDR2 FQNEAQ come from the germline V gene (reference sequence). The CDR3 is 12 residues long. For the CDR3, the DNA is TGTGCCAGCAGCTTAGCGCTACCTGAAGCTTTCTTT. Its translation is CASSLALPEAFF.